This paragraph covers one T cell receptor (beta chain) sequence. Antigen unknown. This sample was included in a study of cytomegalovirus exposure and HLA in healthy donors. Findings and caveats of the study: Later analysis identified a missense DCLRE1C variant that was linked to TCR beta V- and J-gene trimming. The productive fraction for most TCR beta V segments was about 87% or about 30% in an earlier analysis.

Vbeta (60) and Jbeta (13) primers were used in the PCR. The assay was immunoSEQ multiplex PCR, and TCRdb's table has in-frame clones only and misses some. This table has roughly 150,000 clones, 75% to 90% appearing once. The material sequenced was PBMCs. This receptor was identified in a boy aged 2-15 years in good health and CMV-seronegative.

The CDR3 is CASSLYRADSTNEKLFF. The DNA for the CDR3 is TGTGCCAGCAGCTTGTACAGGGCGGATTCGACTAATGAAAAACTGTTTTTT. The chain recombines TRBV5-6 with TRBJ1-4, with TRBD1 as a possible D gene (6 bases). The CDR3 sequence is 17 residues long. Germline V gene data show CDR1 as SGHDT and CDR2 as YYEEEE. The V and J ends lost 1 base and 2 bases respectively, with 15 bases between them.